The source of this T cell receptor (beta chain) is a study of T cells in localized non-small cell lung cancer. The protocol was immunoSEQ multiplex PCR, while the TCRdb copy is restricted to in-frame clones and leaves out a portion. The sample records roughly 32,000 clones, roughly 90% being singletons. Study results and caveats: Tumor showed lower T cell clonality than uninvolved adjacent lung, where it was highest. A median around 57 of the top 100 tumor clones appeared in adjacent lung.

Regarding this clone: Its antigen is as yet unknown.

The J segment lost 7 bases and the V segment lost 0 bases, leaving 10 bases of the junction unmatched. Germline V gene data show CDR1 as LGHNA and CDR2 as YSLEER. This CDR3 has 18 residues. This TCR was recovered from a woman aged 40-70 years with stage III lung adenocarcinoma. The material sequenced was peripheral blood mononuclear cells, taken before any cancer treatment. V usage is TRBV4-3 and J usage is TRBJ2-1, with TRBD2 matching over 12 bases. DNA for the CDR3: TGCGCCAGCAGCCAAGATCTAGCGGGGGGGGAACCGGGTAATGAGCAGTTCTTC. It specifies CASSQDLAGGEPGNEQFF.